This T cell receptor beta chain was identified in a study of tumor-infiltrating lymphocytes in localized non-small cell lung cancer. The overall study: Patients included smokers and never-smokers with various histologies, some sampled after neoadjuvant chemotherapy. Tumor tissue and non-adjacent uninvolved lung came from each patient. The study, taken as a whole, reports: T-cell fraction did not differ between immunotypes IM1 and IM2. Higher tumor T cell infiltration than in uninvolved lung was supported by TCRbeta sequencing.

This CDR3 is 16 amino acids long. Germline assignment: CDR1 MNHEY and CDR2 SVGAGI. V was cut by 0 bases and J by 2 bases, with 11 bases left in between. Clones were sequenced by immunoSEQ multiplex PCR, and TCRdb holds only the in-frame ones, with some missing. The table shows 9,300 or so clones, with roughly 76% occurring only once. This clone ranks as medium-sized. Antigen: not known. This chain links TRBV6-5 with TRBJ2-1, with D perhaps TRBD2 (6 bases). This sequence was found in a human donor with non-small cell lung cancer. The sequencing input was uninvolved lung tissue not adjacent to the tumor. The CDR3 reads CASSYSSGEAYNEQFF. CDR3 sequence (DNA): TGTGCCAGCAGTTACTCGTCTGGGGAGGCCTACAATGAGCAGTTCTTC.